The 15 T cell receptor beta chains below were found in one sample sequenced in a study of blood T cells in healthy people across ages. For the second PCR, which ran for about 6 to 12 cycles, a sample-barcoded 5' primer and a J-beta primer mix were used. TCRdb recomputed calls from the 5' RACE reads with MiXCR, one row per CDR3 protein. The repertoire has approximately 770,000 distinct CDR3 sequences, 58% of them found once; the top ten carry approximately 21%. The sequenced sample consisted of blood. These receptors were obtained from a man aged 30 to 45 in good health.

This clonotype was seen ten or more times. The chain recombines TRBV20-1 with TRBJ2-6; D gene unclear. V was clipped by 4 bases and J by 2 bases, with 6 bases between them. Germline CDR1 is DFQATT and CDR2 is SNEGSKA (reference sequence). The CDR3 length is 13 residues. CDR3 amino acids: CSAKRPGANVLTF. CDR3 in DNA: TGCAGTGCTAAACGCCCTGGGGCCAACGTCCTGACTTTC.

This rearrangement joins TRBV12-3 or TRBV12-4 to TRBJ1-2, with 7 bases fitting TRBD1. This CDR3 spans 12 amino acids. The V segment lost 6 bases and the J segment 8 bases; nucleotides outside the gene matches: 6. The DNA for the CDR3 is TGTGCCAGCAGCTACGGGACAGTCGGCTACACCTTC. Encoded protein: CASSYGTVGYTF.

This chain joins TRBV4-2 and TRBJ2-5; D perhaps matches TRBD2 (5 bases). The germline V gene has CDR1 LGHNA and CDR2 YNFKEQ. This CDR3 has 16 residues. Trimming stripped 0 bases from V and 3 bases from J, with 14 bases between. The CDR3 nucleotides are TGTGCCAGCAGCCAAGACGCGGGCCGAGCGGAAGAGACCCAGTACTTC. It yields the protein CASSQDAGRAEETQYF.

V gene TRBV20-1 combines with J gene TRBJ2-1; TRBD1 agrees at 7 bases. The CDR3 is 13 amino acids. Per the germline V gene, CDR1 is DFQATT and CDR2 is SNEGSKA (reference sequence). Trimming took 4 bases from V and 6 from J; bases not matched to a gene: 6. The CDR3 nucleotides are TGCAGTGCTACCCGACAGGGCCCCAATGAGCAGTTCTTC. It encodes CSATRQGPNEQFF.

The CDR3 region has the DNA TGTGCCAGCAGCTTAGGGGCAGGGCCCTCAGGGGAGACCCAGTACTTC. Its translation: CASSLGAGPSGETQYF. V gene TRBV7-2 combines with J gene TRBJ2-5; D might be TRBD1 (5 bases). CDR1 is SGHTA, CDR2 FQGNSA, per germline. The CDR3 covers 16 residues. V was pared by 1 base and J by 5 bases, with 17 bases between.

This clonotype was seen more than once but under ten times. The genes are TRBV4-2 and TRBJ2-7, with D possibly matching TRBD1 (6 bases). The germline V and J ends were trimmed by 1 base and 5 bases, with 15 bases remaining between them. This CDR3 has 15 residues. Germline V lookup: CDR1 LGHNA, CDR2 YNFKEQ. The CDR3 is CASSQGHRVQDEQYF. The CDR3 region has the DNA TGTGCCAGCAGCCAAGGACACAGGGTTCAAGACGAGCAGTACTTC.

The table lists this clonotype with a few counts. The chain has TRBV29-1 and TRBJ2-5, with 7 bases fitting TRBD2. The CDR3 spans 12 residues. Per germline, CDR1 SQVTM and CDR2 ANQGSEA. After removal of 7 bases from V and 4 bases from J, the junction contained 6 bases not matched to a gene. The CDR3 region has the DNA TGCAGCGGGGAGGGAGGAGGAGAGACCCAGTACTTC. Amino acid sequence: CSGEGGGETQYF. Complete variable domain (other parts from reference TRBV29-1 and TRBJ2-5): SAVISQKPSRDICQRGTSLTIQCQVDSQVTMMFWYRQQPGQSLTLIATANQGSEATYESGFVIDKFPISRPNLTFSTLTVSNMSPEDSSIYLCSGEGGGETQYFGPGTRLLVL.

This clonotype turned up a few times. The chain recombines TRBV12-3 or TRBV12-4 with TRBJ1-2; no clear D. This CDR3 has 11 amino acids. The ends were cut back, 3 bases at V and 7 bases at J, with 6 bases in the middle. CDR3 sequence (DNA): TGTGCCAGCAGTTTGGGCGTTGGCTACACCTTC. Encoded protein: CASSLGVGYTF.

As for this clonotype: A junction boundary mismatches the germline segment, possibly from a read error. The chain links TRBV20-1 to TRBJ2-3; D not certain. Germline V CDR1 and CDR2: DFQATT, SNEGSKA (reference sequence). The CDR3 has 13 amino acids. CDR3 in DNA: TGCAGTGCTAAACTGGTATACACAGATATGCAGTATTTT. The encoded protein is CSAKLVYTDMQYF.

This clonotype was recorded a few times. The chain combines TRBV7-2 with TRBJ2-1; 9 bases line up with TRBD2. V lost 7 bases and J lost 0; bases outside the gene matches: 4. Germline loops: CDR1 SGHTA, CDR2 FQGNSA. The CDR3 has 15 amino acids. The CDR3 region has the DNA TGTGCCAGCAACCTAGCGGGGAGCTCCTACAATGAGCAGTTCTTC. Protein sequence: CASNLAGSSYNEQFF. Drawing the rest from reference TRBV7-2 and TRBJ2-1, the complete variable domain is GAGVSQSPSNKVTEKGKDVELRCDPISGHTALYWYRQSLGQGLEFLIYFQGNSAPDKSGLPSDRFSAERTGGSVSTLTIQRTQQEDSAVYLCASNLAGSSYNEQFFGPGTRLTVL.

This clonotype was seen more than once but under ten times. Here the CDR3 reads CSARDFVGSGNEQFF. The DNA for the CDR3 is TGCAGTGCTAGAGATTTCGTCGGGTCCGGCAATGAGCAGTTCTTC. This chain uses TRBV20-1 with TRBJ2-1; D not certain. V lost 0 bases, J lost 6 bases, and 15 bases lay in between. Germline V CDR1 and CDR2: DFQATT, SNEGSKA (reference sequence). The CDR3 has 15 residues.

The V call is TRBV10-3, the J call TRBJ2-7; D possibly corresponds to TRBD1 (5 bases). The J call could be wrong; TRBJ2-5 is a better fit for the DNA end. The CDR3 covers 14 residues. Germline V gene data show CDR1 as ENHRY and CDR2 as SYGVKD. DNA for the CDR3: TGTGCCATCAGTGAGAATCTCAGGGAAGAGACCCAGTACTTC. Amino acids: CAISENLREETQYF.

This clonotype has only a few counts. V and J are TRBV7-2 and TRBJ2-5, with D perhaps TRBD1 (5 bases). V was trimmed by 6 bases and J by 5 bases, leaving 10 bases between them. CDR1 is SGHTA, CDR2 FQGNSA, per germline. CDR3 length equals 12 residues. CDR3 residues: CASSFAGETQYF. DNA for the CDR3: TGTGCCAGCAGTTTTGCAGGGGAGACCCAGTACTTC.

The V and J genes are TRBV20-1 and TRBJ2-2, with 8 bases aligning to TRBD1. This CDR3 contains 15 residues. Germline V gene lookup returns CDR1 DFQATT and CDR2 SNEGSKA (reference sequence). The junction had 8 bases not matched to a gene; V was cut back by 5 bases and J by 3 bases. The CDR3 protein is CSAGGQGVYTGELFF. For the CDR3, the DNA is TGCAGTGCTGGAGGACAGGGCGTTTACACCGGGGAGCTGTTTTTT.

This chain joins TRBV4-3 and TRBJ2-1, with 9 positions matching TRBD2. The CDR3 totals 16 residues. Germline V gene sequence: CDR1 LGHNA, CDR2 YSLEER. J was trimmed by 9 bases and V by 1 base; bases with no gene match: 10. The CDR3 loop is CASSQGVAGGEGEQFF. CDR3 in DNA: TGCGCCAGCAGCCAAGGAGTTGCGGGAGGGGAGGGTGAGCAGTTCTTC.